Presented here are 21 T cell receptor beta chains from one specimen sequenced in a study of shared clonotypes between healthy human individuals. Repertoires were generated with immunoSEQ multiplex PCR, while TCRdb's copy carries only in-frame clones and drops some. This table holds millions of clones, over 85% found once. The sequencing sample was made of naive CD4+ T cells sorted from blood. Specified subset: CD45RA+ positively selected. Receptors originate from a man aged 18 to 29 in good health.

This clone was counted a single time. Distinct nucleotide sequences in the sample also encode this CDR3. The chain has TRBV20-1 and TRBJ2-3, with no clear D. The length of the CDR3 is 11 residues. Trimming took 3 bases from V and 6 from J, leaving 7 bases between them. Germline loops: CDR1 DFQATT, CDR2 SNEGSKA (reference sequence). The DNA for the CDR3 is TGCAGTGCTAGCTTGGTGGATACGCAGTATTTT. Translation: CSASLVDTQYF.

This chain links TRBV18 with TRBJ2-7; D unclear. This CDR3 has 14 amino acids. Per germline, CDR1 KGHSH and CDR2 LQKENI. V was clipped by 0 bases and J by 4 bases, with 10 bases between them. The CDR3 DNA reads TGTGCCAGCTCACCACCGGCACAATTATACGAGCAGTACTTC. Residues: CASSPPAQLYEQYF.

The chain has TRBV7-9 and TRBJ2-7; possibly TRBD1 or TRBD2 for D (5 bases each). Germline values: CDR1 SEHNR, CDR2 FQNEAQ (reference sequence). The CDR3 is made up of 14 amino acids. Deletions cut 4 bases from V and 5 bases from J, with 15 bases between. This CDR3 is CASSSNRGVDEQYF. CDR3 in DNA: TGTGCCAGCAGCTCAAATAGAGGGGTGGACGAGCAGTACTTC.

The chain uses TRBV5-1 and TRBJ2-6; 10 bases map to TRBD1. V lost 3 bases and J lost 0; bases outside the gene matches: 9. CDR3 size: 19 residues. Germline V gene lookup returns CDR1 SGHRS and CDR2 YFSETQ. The chain's CDR3 is CASSWDRGSLSSGANVLTF. The CDR3 DNA reads as TGCGCCAGCAGCTGGGACAGGGGATCCTTGAGCTCTGGGGCCAACGTCCTGACTTTC.

This clone was picked up one time. The chain combines TRBV28 with TRBJ1-3; no definite D call. The V end lost 3 bases, the J end lost 8 bases, and 5 bases lay between the germline ends. CDR3 length equals 11 residues. CDR1 is MDHEN and CDR2 is SYDVKM in the germline V gene. CDR3 protein: CASSFRDTIYF. CDR3 nucleotides: TGTGCCAGCAGTTTTAGGGACACCATATATTTT.

J is TRBJ2-7 and V is TRBV6-1; 11 nucleotides agree with TRBD2. Germline V lookup: CDR1 MNHNS, CDR2 SASEGT. This CDR3 region has 14 residues. J gave up 2 bases and V 7 bases, and 4 bases lay outside the gene matches. The CDR3 loop reads CASTPSGGTYEQYF. The DNA of the CDR3 is TGTGCCAGCACTCCTAGCGGGGGGACCTACGAGCAGTACTTC.

This sequence joins TRBV10-3 and TRBJ2-3; 10 positions match TRBD2. The germline V gene encodes CDR1 ENHRY and CDR2 SYGVKD. CDR3 length: 16 amino acids. The V and J ends lost 11 bases and 1 base, in that order; junction bases with no gene match: 12. This CDR3 reads CASSKHLAGGTDTQYF. In DNA form, the CDR3 reads TGTGCCTCCTCGAAACATCTAGCGGGGGGCACAGATACGCAGTATTTT.

The chain links TRBV28 to TRBJ2-7; D ambiguous. Germline V gene data show CDR1 as MDHEN and CDR2 as SYDVKM. CDR3 size: 15 residues. Trimming shortened V by 4 bases and J by 0 bases, and 13 bases separated the two germline ends. The CDR3 coding sequence is TGTGCCAGCAGTTCGACACAATTGGGCTCCTACGAGCAGTACTTC. It encodes CASSSTQLGSYEQYF.

The genes are TRBV19 and TRBJ2-3, with D perhaps given as TRBD1 or TRBD2 (5 bases each). This CDR3 region has 18 residues. V was trimmed by 6 bases and J by 0 bases, leaving 22 bases between them. Looked up from germline, CDR1 is LNHDA and CDR2 is SQIVND (reference sequence). The CDR3 sequence is CASSPRSWGKISTDTQYF. CDR3 bases: TGTGCCAGTAGCCCGAGGAGCTGGGGGAAGATTAGCACAGATACGCAGTATTTT.

The V and J genes are TRBV28 and TRBJ2-7, with D possibly being TRBD1 (6 bases). V lost 1 base and J 2 bases, leaving 12 bases between the germline ends. The CDR3 covers 15 residues. The germline V gene has CDR1 MDHEN and CDR2 SYDVKM. The CDR3 sequence: CASSLSGTPTYEQYF. CDR3 nucleotides: TGTGCCAGCAGTTTATCGGGGACACCCACCTACGAGCAGTACTTC.

V gene TRBV18 combines with J gene TRBJ2-6; D is unclear. The CDR3 loop spans 16 amino acids. Looked up from germline, CDR1 is KGHSH and CDR2 is LQKENI. V shed 5 bases and J shed 0 bases, with 11 bases lying between them. The CDR3 nucleotides read TGTGCCAGCTCAAGAGTGAGGAGCTCTGGGGCCAACGTCCTGACTTTC. Amino acid sequence: CASSRVRSSGANVLTF.

On this clone itself: This same CDR3 is encoded by further DNA sequences in the sample. This chain uses TRBV7-2 with TRBJ2-3; D call uncertain. V lost 3 bases and J lost 5, with 3 bases in between. Germline CDR1 reads SGHTA; CDR2 reads FQGNSA. CDR3 size: 11 residues. CDR3 nucleotide sequence: TGTGCCAGCAGCTTGGTAGATACGCAGTATTTT. Protein: CASSLVDTQYF. Variable domain in full (rest from reference TRBV7-2 and TRBJ2-3): GAGVSQSPSNKVTEKGKDVELRCDPISGHTALYWYRQSLGQGLEFLIYFQGNSAPDKSGLPSDRFSAERTGGSVSTLTIQRTQQEDSAVYLCASSLVDTQYFGPGTRLTVL.

The chain uses TRBV18 and TRBJ1-5; 9 bases fit TRBD1. J gave up 9 bases and V 3 bases, and 6 bases lay outside the gene matches. CDR1 and CDR2 from the germline V gene are KGHSH and LQKENI. The CDR3 totals 14 residues. The CDR3 coding sequence is TGTGCCAGCTCACCCGACAGGGGGGGACCGCCCCAGCATTTT. Translating it yields CASSPDRGGPPQHF.

The V call is TRBV2, the J call TRBJ2-3, with TRBD1 matching 7 bases. V was clipped by 2 bases and J by 1 base; unmatched bases: 3. The V gene's germline CDR1 is SNHLY and CDR2 FYNNEI. The CDR3 has 15 residues. This chain's CDR3 is CASSEQGQRTDTQYF. The CDR3, as DNA: TGTGCCAGCAGTGAACAGGGACAGCGCACAGATACGCAGTATTTT. The whole variable domain, remainder taken from reference TRBV2 and TRBJ2-3, is EPEVTQTPSHQVTQMGQEVILRCVPISNHLYFYWYRQILGQKVEFLVSFYNNEISEKSEIFDDQFSVERPDGSNFTLKIRSTKLEDSAMYFCASSEQGQRTDTQYFGPGTRLTVL.

Worth noting for this clone: The junction and the germline gene differ at one end; a read error may be behind it. This chain uses TRBV7-7 with TRBJ1-3; maybe TRBD1 (5 bases). The germline V gene has CDR1 SSHAT and CDR2 FNYEAQ (reference sequence). This CDR3 contains 13 residues. The CDR3: CASSPRGGNTIYF. Here the CDR3 DNA reads TGTGCTAGCAGCCCTAGGGGTGGAAACACCATATATTTT.

CDR3 region: CASSIGGGAPTGELFF. In nucleotides, the CDR3 is TGTGCCAGTAGTATAGGAGGGGGGGCGCCTACCGGGGAGCTGTTTTTT. The chain is built from TRBV19 and TRBJ2-2, with a tentative D call TRBD2 (7 bases). CDR1 and CDR2 (germline): LNHDA, SQIVND (reference sequence). The V and J ends lost 1 base and 5 bases respectively, with 14 bases between them. The CDR3 has 16 amino acids. Based on the CDR3 plus reference TRBV19 and TRBJ2-2, the full variable domain is DGGITQSPKYLFRKEGQNVTLSCEQNLNHDAMYWYRQDPGQGLRLIYYSQIVNDFQKGDIAEGYSVSREKKESFPLTVTSAQKNPTAFYLCASSIGGGAPTGELFFGEGSRLTVL.

The chain recombines TRBV6-5 with TRBJ2-1; TRBD2 matches 8 bases. The CDR3 has 16 amino acids. V was pared by 0 bases and J by 5 bases, with 6 bases of the junction left unmatched. CDR1 is MNHEY and CDR2 is SVGAGI in the germline V gene. In nucleotides, the CDR3 is TGTGCCAGCAGTTACTCGACAGCGGGAGTGAACAATGAGCAGTTCTTC. Its protein is CASSYSTAGVNNEQFF.

V gene TRBV5-4 combines with J gene TRBJ1-1, with TRBD1 identical over 9 bases. The ends lost 0 bases at V and 0 bases at J; junction bases unmatched: 9. The CDR3 covers 18 residues. In germline, CDR1 is SGHNT, CDR2 YYREEE (reference sequence). The CDR3, as DNA: TGTGCCAGCAGCTTGGGGGGACAGGGCTTTACCTTGAACACTGAAGCTTTCTTT. This gives the protein CASSLGGQGFTLNTEAFF.

This chain joins TRBV2 and TRBJ2-7; D may be TRBD1 (5 bases). The CDR3 has 14 residues. Germline-derived CDR1 and CDR2 are SNHLY and FYNNEI. Trimming took off 11 bases at V and 1 base at J, with 18 bases between the two ends. In DNA form, the CDR3 reads TGTGCCTCTCAGCTACAGGCGACTTCCTACGAGCAGTACTTC. Residues: CASQLQATSYEQYF.

The chain is built from TRBV5-1 and TRBJ2-1, with D perhaps TRBD2 (6 bases). Germline assignment: CDR1 SGHRS and CDR2 YFSETQ. This CDR3 is 15 amino acids long. V lost 4 bases and J 7 bases, leaving 18 bases between the germline ends. The CDR3 DNA follows: TGCGCCAGCAGCCCCCGGGGGACGGCGAATAATGAGCAGTTCTTC. Translated: CASSPRGTANNEQFF.

The V and J genes are TRBV4-1 and TRBJ1-5, with 9 positions matching TRBD1. V gave up 2 bases and J gave up 1 base; unmatched junction bases: 3. In germline, CDR1 is MGHRA, CDR2 YSYEKL. CDR3 length: 16 residues. CDR3 sequence (DNA): TGCGCCAGCAGCCAAACCGGGACAGGGAGCAATCAGCCCCAGCATTTT. Residues: CASSQTGTGSNQPQHF.